This T cell receptor beta chain comes out of a study of blood T cell repertoires in COVID-19. For the study at large: The origin of the acute and convalescent COVID-19 samples was the United States, Italy and Spain.

This CDR3 is 13 amino acids long. Germline trimming cut 6 bases from V and 3 bases from J; bases unmatched to any gene: 4. Data came from immunoSEQ multiplex PCR; TCRdb stores just in-frame clones and leaves some out. The table shows under 130,000 clones, with roughly nine tenths occurring only once. Sequencing input: peripheral blood. The chain is built from TRBV12-3 or TRBV12-4 and TRBJ2-7, with TRBD2 matching over 8 bases. This sequence originates from a human donor in a cohort sampled during active COVID-19. The CDR3 DNA reads as TGTGCCAGCAGCCCGGGACTAGTCTACGAGCAGTACTTC. Translated: CASSPGLVYEQYF.